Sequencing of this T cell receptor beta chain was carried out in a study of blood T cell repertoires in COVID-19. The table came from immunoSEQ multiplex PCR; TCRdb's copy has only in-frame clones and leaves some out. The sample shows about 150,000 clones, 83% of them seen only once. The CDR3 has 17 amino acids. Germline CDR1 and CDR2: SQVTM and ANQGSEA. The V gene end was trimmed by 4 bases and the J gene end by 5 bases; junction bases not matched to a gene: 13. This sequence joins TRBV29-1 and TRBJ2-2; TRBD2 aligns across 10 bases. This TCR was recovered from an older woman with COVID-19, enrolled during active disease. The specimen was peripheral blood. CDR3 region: CSVGLAGVGVMTGELFF. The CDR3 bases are TGCAGCGTTGGTCTAGCGGGAGTAGGGGTCATGACCGGGGAGCTGTTTTTT.